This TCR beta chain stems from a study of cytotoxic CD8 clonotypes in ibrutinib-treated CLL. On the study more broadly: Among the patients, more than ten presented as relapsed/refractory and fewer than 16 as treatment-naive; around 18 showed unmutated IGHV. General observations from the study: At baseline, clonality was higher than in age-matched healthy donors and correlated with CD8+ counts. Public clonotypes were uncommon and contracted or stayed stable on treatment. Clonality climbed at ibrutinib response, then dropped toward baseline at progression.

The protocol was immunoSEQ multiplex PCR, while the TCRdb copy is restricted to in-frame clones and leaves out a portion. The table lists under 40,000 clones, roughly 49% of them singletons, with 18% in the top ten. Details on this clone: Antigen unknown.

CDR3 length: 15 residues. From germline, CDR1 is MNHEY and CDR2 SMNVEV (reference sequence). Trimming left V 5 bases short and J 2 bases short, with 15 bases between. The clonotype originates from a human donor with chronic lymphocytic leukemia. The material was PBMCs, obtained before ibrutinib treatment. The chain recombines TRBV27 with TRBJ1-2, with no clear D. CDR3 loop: CASSGLHVENYGYTF. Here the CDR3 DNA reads TGTGCCAGCAGTGGCCTTCACGTGGAGAACTATGGCTACACCTTC.